This T cell receptor (beta chain) was sequenced during a study of blood T cell repertoires in COVID-19. Study in general: Acute and convalescent COVID-19 samples came from the United States, Italy and Spain. From T cells, B-cell-depleted T cells, or PBMCs came the material, which was cDNA or gDNA.

The authors' processing: Amplifying reference gene primers gave estimates of nucleated cell counts. Measured with immunoSEQ multiplex PCR; TCRdb has only the in-frame clones, and not every one. V, J and clone size were drawn from that table, and D and trimming were deduced from the DNA. The sample contains under 150,000 clones, around 87% of which appear only once. CDR3 length: 13 residues. V dropped 3 bases and J dropped 2; count of bases not matched to a gene: 0. Germline values: CDR1 MGHDK, CDR2 SYGVNS. V usage is TRBV25-1 and J usage is TRBJ1-2, with 7 nucleotides matching TRBD1. The sequencing sample was made of peripheral blood. The sequence came from a woman between 55 and 75 years old with active COVID-19. CDR3 nucleotides: TGTGCCAGCAGTGAGGGACAGAACTATGGCTACACCTTC. Translating gives CASSEGQNYGYTF.